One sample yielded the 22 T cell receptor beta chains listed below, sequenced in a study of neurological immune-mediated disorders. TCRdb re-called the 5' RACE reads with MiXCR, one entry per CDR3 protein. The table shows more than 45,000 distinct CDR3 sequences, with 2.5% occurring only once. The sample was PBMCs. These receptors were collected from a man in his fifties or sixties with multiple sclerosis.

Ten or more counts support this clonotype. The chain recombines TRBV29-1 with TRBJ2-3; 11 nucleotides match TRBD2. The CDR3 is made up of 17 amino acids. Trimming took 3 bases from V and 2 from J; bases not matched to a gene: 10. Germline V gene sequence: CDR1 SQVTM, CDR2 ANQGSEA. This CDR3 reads CSVDPSLAGAFTDTQYF. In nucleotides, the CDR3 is TGCAGCGTTGACCCCTCACTAGCGGGGGCCTTCACAGATACGCAGTATTTT.

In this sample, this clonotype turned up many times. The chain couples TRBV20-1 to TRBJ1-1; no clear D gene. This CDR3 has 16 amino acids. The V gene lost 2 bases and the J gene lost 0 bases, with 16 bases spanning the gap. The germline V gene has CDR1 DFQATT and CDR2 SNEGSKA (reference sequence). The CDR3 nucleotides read TGCAGTGCTAGAAGCCATCTCGGGCAGATGAACACTGAAGCTTTCTTT. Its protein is CSARSHLGQMNTEAFF.

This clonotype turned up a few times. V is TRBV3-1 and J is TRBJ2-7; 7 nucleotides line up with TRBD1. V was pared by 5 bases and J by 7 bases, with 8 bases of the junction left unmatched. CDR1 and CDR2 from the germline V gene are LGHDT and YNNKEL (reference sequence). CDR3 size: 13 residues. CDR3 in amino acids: CASSNNRGWEQYF. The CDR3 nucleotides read TGTGCCAGCAGCAATAACAGGGGTTGGGAGCAGTACTTC.

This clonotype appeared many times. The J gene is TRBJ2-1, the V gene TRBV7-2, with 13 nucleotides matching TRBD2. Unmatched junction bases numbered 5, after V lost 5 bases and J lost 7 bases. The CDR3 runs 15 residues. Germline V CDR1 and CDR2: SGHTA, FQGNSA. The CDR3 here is CASSPRTSGGNEQFF. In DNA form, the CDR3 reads TGTGCCAGCAGCCCACGGACTAGCGGGGGTAATGAGCAGTTCTTC.

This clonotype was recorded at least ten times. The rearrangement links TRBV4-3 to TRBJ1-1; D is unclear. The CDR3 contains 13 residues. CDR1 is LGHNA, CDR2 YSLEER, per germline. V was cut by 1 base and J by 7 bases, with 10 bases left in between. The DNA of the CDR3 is TGCGCCAGCAGCCAAGGAGGAGGAATTGAAGCTTTCTTT. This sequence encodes CASSQGGGIEAFF.

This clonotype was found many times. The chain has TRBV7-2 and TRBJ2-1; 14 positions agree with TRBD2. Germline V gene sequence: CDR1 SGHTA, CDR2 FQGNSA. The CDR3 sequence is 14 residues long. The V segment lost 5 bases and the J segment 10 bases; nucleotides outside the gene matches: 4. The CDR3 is CASSGTSGGREQFF. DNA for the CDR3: TGTGCCAGCAGCGGGACTAGCGGGGGTCGGGAGCAGTTCTTC.

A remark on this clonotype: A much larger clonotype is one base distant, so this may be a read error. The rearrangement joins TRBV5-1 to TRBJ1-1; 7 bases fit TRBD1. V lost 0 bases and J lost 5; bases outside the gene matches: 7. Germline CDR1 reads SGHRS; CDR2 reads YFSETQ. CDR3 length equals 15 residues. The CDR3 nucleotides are TGCGCCAGCAGCTTGGACACAGGGGCCGCGACTGAAGCTTTCTTT. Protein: CASSLDTGAATEAFF.

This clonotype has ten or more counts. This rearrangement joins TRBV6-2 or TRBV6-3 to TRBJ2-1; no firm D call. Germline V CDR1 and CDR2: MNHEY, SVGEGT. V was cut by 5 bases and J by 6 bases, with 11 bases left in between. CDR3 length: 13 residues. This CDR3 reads CASSGAVRNEQFF. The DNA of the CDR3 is TGTGCCAGCAGTGGCGCAGTGCGCAATGAGCAGTTCTTC.

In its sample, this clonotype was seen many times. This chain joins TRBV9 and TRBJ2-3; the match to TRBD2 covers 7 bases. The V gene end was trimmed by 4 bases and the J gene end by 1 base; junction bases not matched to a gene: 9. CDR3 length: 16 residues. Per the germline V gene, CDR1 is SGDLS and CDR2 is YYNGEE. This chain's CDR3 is CASSYGDYPGTDTQYF. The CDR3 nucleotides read TGTGCCAGCAGCTACGGGGACTACCCGGGCACAGATACGCAGTATTTT.

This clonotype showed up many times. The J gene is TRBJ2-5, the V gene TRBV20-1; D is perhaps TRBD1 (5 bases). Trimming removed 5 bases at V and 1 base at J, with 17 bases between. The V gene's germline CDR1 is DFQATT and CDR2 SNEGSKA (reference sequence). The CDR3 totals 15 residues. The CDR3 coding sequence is TGCAGTGCTGGGGCTTGGCAGGTCGTCCAAGAGACCCAGTACTTC. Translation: CSAGAWQVVQETQYF.

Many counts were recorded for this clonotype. The CDR3 bases are TGCGCCAGCAGCTTGGCTAGCGGGGCTATAGATACGCAGTATTTT. Translation: CASSLASGAIDTQYF. The chain has TRBV5-1 and TRBJ2-3; TRBD2 aligns across 9 bases. This CDR3 region has 15 residues. With V trimmed by 0 bases and J by 5 bases, 4 bases remained unmatched. Looked up from germline, CDR1 is SGHRS and CDR2 is YFSETQ.

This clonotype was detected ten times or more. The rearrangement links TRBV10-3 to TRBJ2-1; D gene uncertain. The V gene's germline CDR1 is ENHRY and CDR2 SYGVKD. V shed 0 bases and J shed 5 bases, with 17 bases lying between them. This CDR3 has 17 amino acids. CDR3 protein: CAISESWTATFNNEQFF. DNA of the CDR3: TGTGCCATCAGTGAGTCCTGGACGGCTACCTTTAACAATGAGCAGTTCTTC.

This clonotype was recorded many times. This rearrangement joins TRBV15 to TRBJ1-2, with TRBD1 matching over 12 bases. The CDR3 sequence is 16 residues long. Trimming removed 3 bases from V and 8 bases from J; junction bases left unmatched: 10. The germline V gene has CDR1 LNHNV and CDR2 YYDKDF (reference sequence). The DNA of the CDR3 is TGTGCCACCAGCAGTGGATTGGGACAGGGGGCAGGCGGCTACACCTTC. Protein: CATSSGLGQGAGGYTF.

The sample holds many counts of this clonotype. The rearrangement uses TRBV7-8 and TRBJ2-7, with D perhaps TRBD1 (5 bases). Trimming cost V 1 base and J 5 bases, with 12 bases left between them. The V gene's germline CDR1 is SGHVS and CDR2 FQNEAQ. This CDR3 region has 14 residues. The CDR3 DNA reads TGTGCCAGCAGCTTAGACGCCAGGGTCGACGAGCAGTACTTC. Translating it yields CASSLDARVDEQYF.

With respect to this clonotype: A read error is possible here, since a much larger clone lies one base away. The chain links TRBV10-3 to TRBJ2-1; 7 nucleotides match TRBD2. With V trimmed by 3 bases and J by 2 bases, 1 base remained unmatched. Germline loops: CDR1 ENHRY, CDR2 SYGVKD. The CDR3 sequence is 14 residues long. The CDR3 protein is CAISEAGTYNEQFF. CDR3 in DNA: TGTGCCATCAGTGAAGCGGGGACCTACAATGAGCAGTTCTTC.

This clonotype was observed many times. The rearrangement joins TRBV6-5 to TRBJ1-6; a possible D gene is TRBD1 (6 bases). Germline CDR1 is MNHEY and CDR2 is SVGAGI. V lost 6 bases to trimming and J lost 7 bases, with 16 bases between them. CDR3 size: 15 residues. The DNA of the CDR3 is TGTGCCAGCAGAGAACAGGGTTCGCGGAATTCACCCCTCCACTTT. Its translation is CASREQGSRNSPLHF.

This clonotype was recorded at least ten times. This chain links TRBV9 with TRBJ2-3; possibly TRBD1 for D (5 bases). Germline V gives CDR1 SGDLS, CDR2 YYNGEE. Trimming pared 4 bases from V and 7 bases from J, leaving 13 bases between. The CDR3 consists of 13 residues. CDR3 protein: CASSSLDTHTQYF. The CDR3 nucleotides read TGTGCCAGCAGCAGCTTGGACACCCATACGCAGTATTTT.

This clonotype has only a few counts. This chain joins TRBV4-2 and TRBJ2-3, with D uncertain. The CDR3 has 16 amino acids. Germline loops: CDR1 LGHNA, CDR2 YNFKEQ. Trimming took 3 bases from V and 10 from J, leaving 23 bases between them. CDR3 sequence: CASSHGLGNLDRAQYF. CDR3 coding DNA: TGTGCCAGCAGCCATGGGCTAGGGAACCTCGACCGGGCGCAGTATTTT.

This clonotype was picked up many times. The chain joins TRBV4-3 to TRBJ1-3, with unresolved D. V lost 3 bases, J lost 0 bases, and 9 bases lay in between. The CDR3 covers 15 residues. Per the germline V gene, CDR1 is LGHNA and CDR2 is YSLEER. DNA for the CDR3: TGCGCCAGCAGCCAGGACGTTAGCTCTGGAAACACCATATATTTT. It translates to CASSQDVSSGNTIYF.

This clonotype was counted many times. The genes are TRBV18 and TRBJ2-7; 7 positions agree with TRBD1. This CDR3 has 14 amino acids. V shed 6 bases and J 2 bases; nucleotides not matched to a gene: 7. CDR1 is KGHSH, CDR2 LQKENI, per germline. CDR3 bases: TGTGCCAGCTCCTTTGGACAGGCAACCTACGAGCAGTACTTC. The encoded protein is CASSFGQATYEQYF.

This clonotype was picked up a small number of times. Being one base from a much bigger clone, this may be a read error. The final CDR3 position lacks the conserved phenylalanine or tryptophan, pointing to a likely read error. CDR3 amino acids: CACYRTGLAEAFC. The CDR3 nucleotides read TGTGCCTGTTACCGGACGGGGCTAGCTGAAGCTTTCTGT. This chain uses TRBV30 with TRBJ1-1; the D gene is possibly TRBD1 (5 bases). The V gene's germline CDR1 is GTSNPN and CDR2 SVGIG (reference sequence). Trimming removed 6 bases from V and 6 bases from J, with 17 bases in between. The length of the CDR3 is 13 residues.

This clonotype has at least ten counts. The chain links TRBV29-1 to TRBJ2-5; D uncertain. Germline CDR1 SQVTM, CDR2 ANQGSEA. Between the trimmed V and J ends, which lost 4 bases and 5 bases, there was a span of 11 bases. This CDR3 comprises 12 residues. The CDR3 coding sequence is TGCAGCGTTGGTTTCGGGCTTGAGACCCAGTACTTC. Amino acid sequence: CSVGFGLETQYF.